The 27 T cell receptor beta chains in this list originate from one sample, sequenced in a study of graft-versus-host responses after intestinal transplantation. Assay: immunoSEQ multiplex PCR; the TCRdb copy retains only in-frame clones and omits some. In the table there are about 97,000 clones, 90% to 95% of which are singletons. No cognate antigen is known for these TCRs. The sample in question was unstimulated CD4+ T cells sorted from spleen or lymph node cells, obtained before transplant. Receptors originate from a human donor who was the organ donor for an intestinal transplant.

This clone was observed a handful of times. J is TRBJ2-7 and V is TRBV6-5, with a weak D call TRBD2 (7 bases). V lost 2 bases and J lost 6, with 8 bases in between. Looked up from germline, CDR1 is MNHEY and CDR2 is SVGAGI. The CDR3 runs to 12 residues. The CDR3 DNA reads as TGTGCCAGCAGTTACGGGGGGGCCGAGCAGTACTTC. This sequence encodes CASSYGGAEQYF.

This clone has just one count. The rearrangement joins TRBV4-2 to TRBJ1-1, with D hard to call. This CDR3 contains 17 residues. In germline, CDR1 is LGHNA, CDR2 YNFKEQ. The germline V and J ends were trimmed by 4 bases and 0 bases, with 18 bases remaining between them. CDR3 loop: CASSLHTQFRMNTEAFF. CDR3 bases: TGTGCCAGCAGCCTGCACACCCAGTTTCGCATGAACACTGAAGCTTTCTTT.

The chain joins TRBV7-2 to TRBJ1-2, with 11 bases identical to TRBD1. The germline V gene has CDR1 SGHTA and CDR2 FQGNSA. This CDR3 has 16 amino acids. Trimming removed 4 bases from V and 5 bases from J; junction bases left unmatched: 9. The CDR3 here is CASSSTRTGGGYGYTF. The CDR3 DNA sequence: TGTGCCAGCAGCTCAACCAGGACAGGGGGCGGGTATGGCTACACCTTC.

The chain recombines TRBV7-6 with TRBJ2-3; 8 nucleotides align to TRBD1. Germline V CDR1 and CDR2: SGHVS, FNYEAQ. The V gene end was trimmed by 6 bases and the J gene end by 5 bases; junction bases not matched to a gene: 10. The CDR3 loop spans 15 amino acids. The CDR3 DNA reads TGTGCCAGCAGTTTCTACAGGGGGACGGGAGATACGCAGTATTTT. Translated: CASSFYRGTGDTQYF.

The gene calls are TRBV5-1 and TRBJ2-2, with TRBD2 as a possible D gene (6 bases). This CDR3 is 17 amino acids long. With 4 bases removed from V and 4 bases from J, the gap between germline ends came to 20 bases. CDR1 is SGHRS and CDR2 is YFSETQ in the germline V gene. For the CDR3, the DNA is TGCGCCAGCAGCCCGGGGTCGGGACTTGCCCCCACCGGGGAGCTGTTTTTT. Translation: CASSPGSGLAPTGELFF.

V is TRBV7-2 and J is TRBJ1-6, with a possible D match to TRBD1 (5 bases). The germline V gene has CDR1 SGHTA and CDR2 FQGNSA. The CDR3 is made up of 17 amino acids. The ends were cut back, 1 base at V and 10 bases at J, with 20 bases in the middle. CDR3 DNA sequence: TGTGCCAGCAGCTTAGGTCTCGGCAGGGATTTATCGTCACCCCTCCACTTT. As protein: CASSLGLGRDLSSPLHF.

V gene TRBV5-1 combines with J gene TRBJ1-2; the match to TRBD1 covers 9 bases. The junction had 7 bases not matched to a gene; V was cut back by 5 bases and J by 8 bases. Germline CDR1 reads SGHRS; CDR2 reads YFSETQ. CDR3 size: 13 residues. The CDR3: CASSRDREGGYTF. The CDR3, as DNA: TGCGCCAGCAGTCGGGACAGGGAAGGCGGCTACACCTTC.

V and J are TRBV30 and TRBJ2-1, with 7 bases lining up with TRBD2. Germline V gene sequence: CDR1 GTSNPN, CDR2 SVGIG (reference sequence). V was pared by 5 bases and J by 4 bases, with 14 bases of the junction left unmatched. The CDR3 totals 16 residues. The CDR3 nucleotides are TGTGCCTGGGGGGGGGTCGGGGCCATCAAGTACAATGAGCAGTTCTTC. Its translation is CAWGGVGAIKYNEQFF. Based on the CDR3 plus reference TRBV30 and TRBJ2-1, the full variable domain is SQTIHQWPATLVQPVGSPLSLECTVEGTSNPNLYWYRQAAGRGLQLLFYSVGIGQISSEVPQNLSASRPQDRQFILSSKKLLLSDSGFYLCAWGGVGAIKYNEQFFGPGTRLTVL.

CDR3 amino acids: CASSQAGAGYYNEQFF. The CDR3 DNA is TGTGCCAGCAGCCAAGCGGGAGCGGGGTACTACAATGAGCAGTTCTTC. The rearrangement joins TRBV4-2 to TRBJ2-1; TRBD2 matches 7 bases. With 1 base clipped from V and 3 bases from J, the junction kept 6 bases outside the gene matches. Germline values: CDR1 LGHNA, CDR2 YNFKEQ. The CDR3 totals 16 residues.

This chain links TRBV29-1 with TRBJ2-7; 7 nucleotides agree with TRBD1. V was pared by 8 bases and J by 0 bases, with 4 bases of the junction left unmatched. From germline, CDR1 is SQVTM and CDR2 ANQGSEA. This CDR3 region has 12 residues. The CDR3 region is CSITGDSYEQYF. CDR3 nucleotide sequence: TGCAGCATAACAGGGGACTCCTACGAGCAGTACTTC.

The chain carries TRBV19 and TRBJ1-5; a possible D gene is TRBD1 (6 bases). The CDR3 extends over 15 amino acids. V gave up 2 bases and J gave up 6 bases, with 14 bases separating them. In germline, CDR1 is LNHDA, CDR2 SQIVND (reference sequence). The CDR3 region has the DNA TGTGCCAGTAGTATACTTCCAGGGGCAGGTCAGCCCCAGCATTTT. It yields the protein CASSILPGAGQPQHF. Looking up the rest from reference TRBV19 and TRBJ1-5 gives the full variable domain: DGGITQSPKYLFRKEGQNVTLSCEQNLNHDAMYWYRQDPGQGLRLIYYSQIVNDFQKGDIAEGYSVSREKKESFPLTVTSAQKNPTAFYLCASSILPGAGQPQHFGDGTRLSIL.

This chain connects TRBV7-3 to TRBJ2-3, with a tentative D call TRBD1 (6 bases). The CDR3 runs 13 residues. The V gene lost 5 bases and the J gene lost 6 bases, with 12 bases spanning the gap. Germline CDR1 SGHTA, CDR2 FQGTGA. CDR3: CASSPQRGDTQYF. The CDR3 region has the DNA TGTGCCAGCAGCCCGCAAAGGGGGGATACGCAGTATTTT.

CDR3 sequence: CSVAPGTAGDTQYF. The CDR3 bases are TGCAGCGTTGCCCCCGGGACAGCAGGGGATACGCAGTATTTT. This chain connects TRBV29-1 to TRBJ2-3, with TRBD1 matching 7 bases. Germline V gene lookup returns CDR1 SQVTM and CDR2 ANQGSEA. V was clipped by 4 bases and J by 6 bases; unmatched bases: 10. The CDR3 spans 14 residues.

J is TRBJ2-1 and V is TRBV11-2; TRBD2 matches at 9 bases. Germline trimming cut 5 bases from V and 0 bases from J; bases unmatched to any gene: 11. CDR1 and CDR2 from the germline V gene are SGHAT and FQNNGV. The CDR3 has 18 amino acids. The CDR3 spells CASSPPRGGRPSYNEQFF. The CDR3 DNA sequence: TGTGCCAGCAGCCCCCCGCGGGGGGGCCGGCCCTCCTACAATGAGCAGTTCTTC. The whole variable domain, remainder taken from reference TRBV11-2 and TRBJ2-1, is EAGVAQSPRYKIIEKRQSVAFWCNPISGHATLYWYQQILGQGPKLLIQFQNNGVVDDSQLPKDRFSAERLKGVDSTLKIQPAKLEDSAVYLCASSPPRGGRPSYNEQFFGPGTRLTVL.

The V and J genes are TRBV7-2 and TRBJ1-2, with D unclear. The CDR3 runs 14 residues. Germline CDR1 is SGHTA and CDR2 is FQGNSA. Trimming took 1 base from V and 6 from J, leaving 12 bases between them. CDR3: CASSLVGSTNGYTF. Written as DNA, the CDR3 is TGTGCCAGCAGCTTAGTGGGCAGCACGAATGGCTACACCTTC.

This sequence joins TRBV4-3 and TRBJ1-6, with 7 bases fitting TRBD1. The CDR3 sequence is 16 residues long. Germline loops: CDR1 LGHNA, CDR2 YSLEER. The V gene end was trimmed by 0 bases and the J gene end by 5 bases; junction bases not matched to a gene: 4. CDR3 sequence (DNA): TGCGCCAGCAGCCAAGATCGGGGACAGAATAATTCACCCCTCCACTTT. The encoded protein is CASSQDRGQNNSPLHF.

The chain carries TRBV2 and TRBJ2-3; D is ambiguous. CDR1 and CDR2 from the germline V gene are SNHLY and FYNNEI. The length of the CDR3 is 13 residues. V gave up 6 bases and J gave up 4 bases, with 11 bases separating them. The CDR3 DNA follows: TGTGCCAGCAGGTCAGGTTTATCAGATACGCAGTATTTT. Its protein product is CASRSGLSDTQYF.

This chain joins TRBV9 and TRBJ1-6, with 9 positions matching TRBD1. Germline assignment: CDR1 SGDLS and CDR2 YYNGEE. This CDR3 has 15 residues. With V trimmed by 3 bases and J by 10 bases, 8 bases remained unmatched. The CDR3 region has the DNA TGTGCCAGCAGCGCACCGGGACAGGGAAAGTCACCCCTCCACTTT. It specifies CASSAPGQGKSPLHF.

The chain recombines TRBV7-8 with TRBJ1-6, with TRBD1 matching 11 bases. The CDR3 runs 15 residues. Losses at the gene ends were 4 bases for V and 9 bases for J; bases not matched to a gene: 5. CDR1 and CDR2 from the germline V gene are SGHVS and FQNEAQ. The CDR3 region has the DNA TGTGCCAGCAGCTCCCCGGGACAGGGGGTTTCACCCCTCCACTTT. This codes for CASSSPGQGVSPLHF.

The chain carries TRBV7-2 and TRBJ2-1; D may be TRBD1 (5 bases). Deletions cut 4 bases from V and 5 bases from J, with 9 bases between. The germline CDR1 and CDR2 sequences are SGHTA and FQGNSA. The CDR3 runs to 13 residues. CDR3 sequence (DNA): TGTGCCAGCAGCTCTCAGGGTAACAATGAGCAGTTCTTC. It is translated as CASSSQGNNEQFF.

The J gene is TRBJ2-5, the V gene TRBV6-1, with 7 nucleotides matching TRBD1. CDR1 is MNHNS, CDR2 SASEGT, per germline. This CDR3 has 14 amino acids. V lost 8 bases, J lost 3 bases, and 9 bases stayed unmatched. The CDR3 DNA is TGTGCCAGCGCCAGACAGGGTAAAAAAGAGACCCAGTACTTC. It codes for CASARQGKKETQYF.

This chain connects TRBV7-9 to TRBJ1-2; 9 nucleotides match TRBD1. The germline V gene has CDR1 SEHNR and CDR2 FQNEAQ (reference sequence). CDR3 length equals 13 residues. Unmatched junction bases numbered 7, after V lost 6 bases and J lost 8 bases. This chain's CDR3 is CASSLRDRVGYTF. CDR3 nucleotides: TGTGCCAGCAGTCTCCGGGACAGGGTCGGCTACACCTTC.

The table lists this clone with a count of one. The V gene is TRBV6-1, the J gene TRBJ1-5; D may be TRBD1 (6 bases). Deletions cut 6 bases from V and 4 bases from J, with 16 bases between. Germline CDR1 reads MNHNS; CDR2 reads SASEGT. The CDR3 spans 15 residues. CDR3 protein: CASRGGGVLNQPQHF. The CDR3 nucleotides are TGTGCCAGCAGAGGAGGGGGGGTTCTTAATCAGCCCCAGCATTTT.

The chain employs TRBV4-1 and TRBJ1-6; D not certain. Germline CDR1 is MGHRA and CDR2 is YSYEKL. V was cut by 0 bases and J by 0 bases, with 15 bases left in between. This CDR3 has 19 residues. The CDR3 DNA sequence: TGCGCCAGCAGCCAAGAATCAGCCAGGCAGAGCTCCTATAATTCACCCCTCCACTTT. Its protein product is CASSQESARQSSYNSPLHF.

The chain recombines TRBV2 with TRBJ2-2, with a weak D call TRBD1 (5 bases). The germline V and J ends were trimmed by 6 bases and 6 bases, with 11 bases remaining between them. The germline V gene encodes CDR1 SNHLY and CDR2 FYNNEI. This CDR3 region has 13 residues. CDR3 amino acids: CASRVQQAGELFF. DNA for the CDR3: TGTGCCAGCAGGGTTCAACAGGCCGGGGAGCTGTTTTTT.

This chain uses TRBV7-8 with TRBJ2-7; 11 bases are a match to TRBD1. The CDR3 is 16 amino acids. The V and J ends lost 4 bases and 6 bases, in that order; junction bases with no gene match: 11. CDR1 and CDR2 from the germline V gene are SGHVS and FQNEAQ. This chain's CDR3 is CASSYTPGQGGFEQYF. The DNA for the CDR3 is TGTGCCAGCAGCTATACCCCGGGACAGGGGGGTTTCGAGCAGTACTTC.

The chain links TRBV6-5 to TRBJ2-2; the match to TRBD1 covers 9 bases. The V segment lost 10 bases and the J segment 1 base; nucleotides outside the gene matches: 7. Germline V gene sequence: CDR1 MNHEY, CDR2 SVGAGI. The CDR3 covers 15 residues. CDR3 DNA sequence: TGTGCCACCTTAGGACAGGGGAAGAACACCGGGGAGCTGTTTTTT. Translating it yields CATLGQGKNTGELFF.